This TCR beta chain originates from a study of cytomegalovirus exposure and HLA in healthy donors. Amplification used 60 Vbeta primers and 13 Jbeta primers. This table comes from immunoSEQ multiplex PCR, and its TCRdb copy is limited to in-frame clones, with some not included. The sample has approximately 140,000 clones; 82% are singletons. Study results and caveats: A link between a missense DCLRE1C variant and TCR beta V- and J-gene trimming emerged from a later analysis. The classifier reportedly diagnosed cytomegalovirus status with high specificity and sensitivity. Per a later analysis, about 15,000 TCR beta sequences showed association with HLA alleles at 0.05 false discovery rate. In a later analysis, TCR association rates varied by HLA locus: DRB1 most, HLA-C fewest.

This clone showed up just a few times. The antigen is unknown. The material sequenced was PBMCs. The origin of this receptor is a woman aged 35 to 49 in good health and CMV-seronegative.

Written as DNA, the CDR3 is TGTGCCAGCAGTTTTTCCGACAGGGGGGGATACTCCTACAATGAGCAGTTCTTC. This sequence encodes CASSFSDRGGYSYNEQFF. This rearrangement joins TRBV28 to TRBJ2-1, with 9 nucleotides matching TRBD1. Trimming at V came to 3 bases and at J to 0 bases, leaving 9 bases not matched to a gene. Germline loops: CDR1 MDHEN, CDR2 SYDVKM. This CDR3 has 18 residues.